This T cell receptor (beta chain) came from a study of T cells in localized non-small cell lung cancer. TCRdb's table, derived via immunoSEQ multiplex PCR, lists solely in-frame clones and lacks some. The sample contains 25,000 to 30,000 clones, 80% to 90% of which appear only once. The germline gives CDR1 MNHEY, CDR2 SVGAGI. The V and J ends lost 6 bases and 1 base, in that order; junction bases with no gene match: 8. This CDR3 comprises 15 residues. The study's findings and limits: Uninvolved adjacent lung, not tumor, had the highest T cell clonality. Investigators sequenced only a single tumor region, leaving heterogeneity possible.

Remarks on this clone: Its antigen remains unidentified.

This clonotype was sampled from a woman aged 18-50 years with stage I lung adenocarcinoma. V usage is TRBV6-5 and J usage is TRBJ2-7; TRBD2 matches at 8 bases. The sample consisted of peripheral blood, taken before any cancer treatment. The CDR3 reads CASRRTSSRSYEQYF. The CDR3 DNA reads TGTGCCAGCAGGCGGACTAGCTCGAGATCCTACGAGCAGTACTTC.